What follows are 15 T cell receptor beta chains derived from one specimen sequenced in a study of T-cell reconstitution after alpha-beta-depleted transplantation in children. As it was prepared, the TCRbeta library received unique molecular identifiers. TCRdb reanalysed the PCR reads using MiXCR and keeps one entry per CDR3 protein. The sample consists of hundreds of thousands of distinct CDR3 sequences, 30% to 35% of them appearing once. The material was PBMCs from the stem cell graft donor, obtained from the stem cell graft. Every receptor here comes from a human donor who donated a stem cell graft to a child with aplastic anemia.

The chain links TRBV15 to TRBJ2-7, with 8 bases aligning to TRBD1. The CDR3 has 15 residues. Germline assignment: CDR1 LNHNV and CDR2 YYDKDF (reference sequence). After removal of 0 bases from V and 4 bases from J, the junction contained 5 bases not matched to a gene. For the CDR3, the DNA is TGTGCCACCAGCAGAGATCGGACAGGGCGGTACGAGCAGTACGTC. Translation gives CATSRDRTGRYEQYV.

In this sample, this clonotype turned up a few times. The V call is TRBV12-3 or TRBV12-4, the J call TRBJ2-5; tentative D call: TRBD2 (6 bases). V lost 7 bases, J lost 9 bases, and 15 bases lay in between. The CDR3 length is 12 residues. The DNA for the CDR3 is TGTGCCAGCACCGCGAGCTGGGAGGCCCAGTACTTC. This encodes CASTASWEAQYF.

Here the CDR3 reads CASSISGSIGETQYF. In nucleotides, the CDR3 is TGCGCCAGCAGCATTAGCGGGAGTATTGGAGAGACCCAGTACTTC. This sequence joins TRBV5-1 and TRBJ2-5, with 9 bases fitting TRBD2. Germline lookup yields CDR1 SGHRS and CDR2 YFSETQ. The trim removed 4 bases at V and 4 bases at J, leaving 8 bases unmatched. CDR3 length equals 15 residues. Variable domain in full (rest from reference TRBV5-1 and TRBJ2-5): KAGVTQTPRYLIKTRGQQVTLSCSPISGHRSVSWYQQTPGQGLQFLFEYFSETQRNKGNFPGRFSGRQFSNSRSEMNVSTLELGDSALYLCASSISGSIGETQYFGPGTRLLVL.

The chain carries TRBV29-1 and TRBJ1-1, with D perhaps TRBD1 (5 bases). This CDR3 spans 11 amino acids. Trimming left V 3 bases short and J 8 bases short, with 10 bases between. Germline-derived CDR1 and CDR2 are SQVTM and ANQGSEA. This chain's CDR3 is CSVENAGEAFF. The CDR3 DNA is TGCAGCGTTGAGAATGCAGGGGAAGCTTTCTTT.

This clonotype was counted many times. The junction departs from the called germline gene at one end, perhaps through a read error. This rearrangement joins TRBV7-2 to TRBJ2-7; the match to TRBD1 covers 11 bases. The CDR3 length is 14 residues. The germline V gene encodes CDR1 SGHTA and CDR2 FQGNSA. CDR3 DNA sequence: TGCGCCAGCAGCCCGGGACAGGGGGCCTACGAGCAGTACTTC. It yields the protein CASSPGQGAYEQYF.

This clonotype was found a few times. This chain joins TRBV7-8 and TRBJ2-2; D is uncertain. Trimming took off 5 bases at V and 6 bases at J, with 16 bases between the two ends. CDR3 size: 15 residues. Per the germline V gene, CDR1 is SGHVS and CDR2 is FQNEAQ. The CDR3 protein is CASSHGPGRPGELFF. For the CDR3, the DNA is TGTGCCAGCAGCCACGGGCCAGGACGCCCCGGGGAGCTGTTTTTT.

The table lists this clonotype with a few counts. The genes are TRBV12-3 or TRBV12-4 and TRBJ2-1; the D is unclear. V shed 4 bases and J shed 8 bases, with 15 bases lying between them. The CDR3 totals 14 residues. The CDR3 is CASSSYEVSDEQFF. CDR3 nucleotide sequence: TGTGCCAGCAGTTCCTACGAGGTCTCTGATGAGCAGTTCTTC.

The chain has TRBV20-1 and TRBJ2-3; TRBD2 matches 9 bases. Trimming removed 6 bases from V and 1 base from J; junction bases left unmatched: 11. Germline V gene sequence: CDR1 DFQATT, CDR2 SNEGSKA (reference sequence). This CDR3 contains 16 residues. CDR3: CSAAEGGRARTDTQYF. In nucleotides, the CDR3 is TGCAGTGCCGCCGAAGGCGGGAGGGCCCGCACAGATACGCAGTATTTT.

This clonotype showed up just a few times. The CDR3 protein is CSAARTSVDNEQFF. Written as DNA, the CDR3 is TGCAGCGCCGCCCGGACTAGCGTAGACAATGAGCAGTTCTTC. V and J are TRBV29-1 and TRBJ2-1, with TRBD2 identical over 9 bases. The V gene's germline CDR1 is SQVTM and CDR2 ANQGSEA. Germline trimming cut 7 bases from V and 5 bases from J; bases unmatched to any gene: 9. The CDR3 runs 14 residues.

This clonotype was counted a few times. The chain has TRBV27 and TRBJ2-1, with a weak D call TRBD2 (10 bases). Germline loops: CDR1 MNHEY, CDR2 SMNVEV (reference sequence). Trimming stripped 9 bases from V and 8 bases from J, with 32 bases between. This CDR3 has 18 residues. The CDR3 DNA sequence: TGTGCCAGTACCGGGACAGGGTATCGTCGGCTAGCGGGGGATGAGCAGTTCTTC. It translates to CASTGTGYRRLAGDEQFF.

Here the CDR3 reads CASSLVSWGYGYTF. CDR3 bases: TGTGCCAGCAGCTTAGTCTCTTGGGGCTATGGCTACACCTTC. The chain employs TRBV7-2 and TRBJ1-2, with D hard to call. V was pared by 1 base and J by 4 bases, with 10 bases between. The CDR3 runs 14 residues. Germline V gene sequence: CDR1 SGHTA, CDR2 FQGNSA.

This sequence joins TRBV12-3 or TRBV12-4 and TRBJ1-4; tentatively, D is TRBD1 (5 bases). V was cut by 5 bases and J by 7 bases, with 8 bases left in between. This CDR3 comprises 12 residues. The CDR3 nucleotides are TGTGCCAGCAGTAAAGACAGTGAAAAACTGTTTTTT. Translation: CASSKDSEKLFF.

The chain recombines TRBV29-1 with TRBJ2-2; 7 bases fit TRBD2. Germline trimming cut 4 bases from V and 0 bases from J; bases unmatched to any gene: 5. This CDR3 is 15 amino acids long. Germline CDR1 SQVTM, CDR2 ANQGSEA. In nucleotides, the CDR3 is TGCAGCGTTGTTAGGAGCGGGACGAACACCGGGGAGCTGTTTTTT. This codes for CSVVRSGTNTGELFF.

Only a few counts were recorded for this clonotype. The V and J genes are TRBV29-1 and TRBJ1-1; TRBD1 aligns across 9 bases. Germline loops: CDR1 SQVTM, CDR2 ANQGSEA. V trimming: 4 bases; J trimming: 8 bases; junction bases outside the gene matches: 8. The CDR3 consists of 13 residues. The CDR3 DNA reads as TGCAGCGTTGGAGGGGACAGGGCATCAGAAGCTTTCTTT. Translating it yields CSVGGDRASEAFF.

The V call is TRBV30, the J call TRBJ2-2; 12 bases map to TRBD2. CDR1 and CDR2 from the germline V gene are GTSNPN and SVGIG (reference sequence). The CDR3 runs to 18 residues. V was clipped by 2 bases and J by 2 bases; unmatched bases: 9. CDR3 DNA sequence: TGTGCCTGGAGTAGAACAAGGACTAGCGGGATCAACACCGGGGAGCTGTTTTTT. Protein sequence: CAWSRTRTSGINTGELFF.